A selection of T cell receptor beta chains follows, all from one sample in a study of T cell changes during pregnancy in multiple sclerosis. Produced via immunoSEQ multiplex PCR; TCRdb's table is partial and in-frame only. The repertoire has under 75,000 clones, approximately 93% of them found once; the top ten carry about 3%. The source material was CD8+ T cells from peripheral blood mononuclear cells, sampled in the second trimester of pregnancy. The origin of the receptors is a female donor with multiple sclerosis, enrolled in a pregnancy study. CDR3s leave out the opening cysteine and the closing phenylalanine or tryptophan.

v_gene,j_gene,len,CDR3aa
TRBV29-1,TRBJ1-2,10,SAVQGVYGYT
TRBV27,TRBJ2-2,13,ASRLRGLGAGELF
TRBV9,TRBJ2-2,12,ASEAGGNTGELF
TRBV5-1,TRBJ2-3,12,ASSLRQGVNTQY
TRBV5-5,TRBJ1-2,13,ASSLAQGANYGYT
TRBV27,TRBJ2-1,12,ASSFEGGLNEQF
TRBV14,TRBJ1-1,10,ASSQGSTEAF
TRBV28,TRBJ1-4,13,ASSPTETINEKLF
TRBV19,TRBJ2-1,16,ASSPLGGTTGSYNEQF
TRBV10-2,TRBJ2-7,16,ASSGTGMATSFSYEQY
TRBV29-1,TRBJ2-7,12,SVEGSGGNYEQY
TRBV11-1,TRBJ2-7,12,ASSLGLGAYEQY
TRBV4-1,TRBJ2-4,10,ASSQDKGGLS
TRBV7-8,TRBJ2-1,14,ASSVGLASSYNEQF
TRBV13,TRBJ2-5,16,ASSSALGGLAGGETQY
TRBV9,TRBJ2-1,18,ASSLPRGLAIRSSYNEQF
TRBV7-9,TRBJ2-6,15,ASSTPGQHSGANVLT
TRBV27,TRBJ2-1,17,ASSLGASGRSQIYNEQF
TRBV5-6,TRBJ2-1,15,ASSSPPGGPRRNEQF
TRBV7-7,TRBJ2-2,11,ASSRTVSGELF
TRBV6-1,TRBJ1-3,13,ASKEAPGPGNTIY
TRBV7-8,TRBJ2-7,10,ASVGRSYEQY
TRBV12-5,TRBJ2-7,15,ASGPTPGTVPTYEQY
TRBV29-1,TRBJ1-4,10,SVDGGGEKLF